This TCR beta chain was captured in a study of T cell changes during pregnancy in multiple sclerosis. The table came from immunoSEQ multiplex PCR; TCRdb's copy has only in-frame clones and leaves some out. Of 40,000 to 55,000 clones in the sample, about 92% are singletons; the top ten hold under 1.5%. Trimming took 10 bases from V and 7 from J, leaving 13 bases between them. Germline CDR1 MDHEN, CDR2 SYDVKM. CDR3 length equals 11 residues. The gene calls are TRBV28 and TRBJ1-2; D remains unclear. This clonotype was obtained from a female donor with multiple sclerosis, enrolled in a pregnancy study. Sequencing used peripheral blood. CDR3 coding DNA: TGTGCCACCCGGTCGGTTATTGGCTACACCTTC. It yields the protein CATRSVIGYTF.